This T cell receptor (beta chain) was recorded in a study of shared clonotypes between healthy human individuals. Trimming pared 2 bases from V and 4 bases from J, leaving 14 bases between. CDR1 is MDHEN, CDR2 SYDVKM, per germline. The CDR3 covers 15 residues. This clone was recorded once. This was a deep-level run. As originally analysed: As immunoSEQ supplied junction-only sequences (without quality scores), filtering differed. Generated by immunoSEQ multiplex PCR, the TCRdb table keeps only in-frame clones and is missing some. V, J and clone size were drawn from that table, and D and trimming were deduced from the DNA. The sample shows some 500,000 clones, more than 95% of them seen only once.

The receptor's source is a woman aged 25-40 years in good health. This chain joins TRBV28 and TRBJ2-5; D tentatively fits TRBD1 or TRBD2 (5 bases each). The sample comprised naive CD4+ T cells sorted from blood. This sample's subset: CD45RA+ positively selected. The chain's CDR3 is CASSLIAPRGETQYF. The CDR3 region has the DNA TGTGCCAGCAGTTTAATCGCACCGAGGGGAGAGACCCAGTACTTC.